In its sample, the clone carrying this T cell receptor (beta chain) was seen a few times. This entry comes from a study of blood T cell repertoires in COVID-19. The overall study: PBMCs, B-cell-depleted T cells, or T cells were the source of the cDNA or gDNA that made up the material.

The CDR3 extends over 13 amino acids. V lost 3 bases, J lost 0 bases, and 6 bases lay in between. The germline gives CDR1 SGHRS, CDR2 YFSETQ. Authors' processing steps: Cell counts per sample came from amplifying reference gene primers. Clones were read by immunoSEQ multiplex PCR, and TCRdb kept only the in-frame ones, dropping some. From that table come the V and J calls and clone size; the DNA was used to work out D and trimming. The sample has roughly 210,000 clones; 84% are singletons. Specimen: peripheral blood. The chain recombines TRBV5-1 with TRBJ1-1; D remains unclear. The source of this sequence is an elderly woman with COVID-19, enrolled during active disease. The CDR3 is CASSSIMNTEAFF. In nucleotides, the CDR3 is TGCGCCAGCAGCTCCATCATGAACACTGAAGCTTTCTTT.